This T cell receptor beta chain was sequenced in a study of T cell clones after liver transplantation. General observations from the study: Donor-reactive sequences fell more than third party-reactive ones, suggesting partial deletion. Low donor cell numbers restricted donor-reactive repertoire measurement in a couple of subjects.

Germline values: CDR1 MNHEY, CDR2 SMNVEV (reference sequence). The CDR3 totals 14 residues. V was cut by 3 bases and J by 1 base, with 6 bases left in between. Some clones are missing from TCRdb's copy, which holds only in-frame ones; the method was immunoSEQ multiplex PCR. The table shows about 99,000 clones, with approximately 78% occurring only once. This clone was detected only once. The antigen remains unidentified. The specimen was CD4+ T cells from blood, collected before liver transplant. This sequence joins TRBV27 and TRBJ2-2, with a tentative D call TRBD1 (5 bases). This receptor was obtained from a human donor who received a liver transplant. The CDR3 coding sequence is TGTGCCAGCAGTTTCGACAGGAACACCGGGGAGCTGTTTTTT. This encodes CASSFDRNTGELFF.